This T cell receptor (beta chain) was captured by sequencing in a study of shared clonotypes between healthy human individuals. Overall study: Two women and a few men aged 18 to 49 served as donors. Findings and limits, study-wide: Several donors held about 5.1% of naive CD4 clonotypes in common.

Worth noting for this clone: Its antigen is undetermined.

Naivety among CD8 cells was defined by CD45RO negativity and positive CCR7 selection, thereby excluding terminally differentiated effector memory CD45RA+ cells. HIV-negative, healthy adults without recent acute infections or vaccinations were the donors. Between the trimmed V and J ends, which lost 1 base and 0 bases, there was a span of 10 bases. Germline V CDR1 and CDR2: MGHRA, YSYEKL. CDR3 length: 15 residues. Assay: immunoSEQ multiplex PCR; the TCRdb copy retains only in-frame clones and omits some. The sample has about 590,000 clones, roughly 96% seen once. The chain links TRBV4-1 to TRBJ2-7; no clear D. The TCR was taken from a woman in her 30s in good health. Sequencing used naive CD8+ T cells sorted from blood. The CDR3 DNA sequence: TGCGCCAGCAGCCAAGGGGCAACCTACTCCTACGAGCAGTACTTC. This translates into CASSQGATYSYEQYF.